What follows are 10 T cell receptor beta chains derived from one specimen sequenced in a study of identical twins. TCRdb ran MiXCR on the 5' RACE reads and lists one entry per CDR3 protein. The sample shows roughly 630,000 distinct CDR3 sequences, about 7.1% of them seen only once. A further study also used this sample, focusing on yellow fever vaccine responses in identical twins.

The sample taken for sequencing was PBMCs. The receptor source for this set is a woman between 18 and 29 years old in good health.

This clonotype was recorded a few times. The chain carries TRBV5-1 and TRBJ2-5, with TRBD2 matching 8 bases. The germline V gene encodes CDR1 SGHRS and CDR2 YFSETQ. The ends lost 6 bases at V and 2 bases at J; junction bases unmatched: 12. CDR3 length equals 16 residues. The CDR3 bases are TGCGCCAGCATAACCTCCCAGCGGGGGCCTCAAGAGACCCAGTACTTC. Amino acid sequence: CASITSQRGPQETQYF.

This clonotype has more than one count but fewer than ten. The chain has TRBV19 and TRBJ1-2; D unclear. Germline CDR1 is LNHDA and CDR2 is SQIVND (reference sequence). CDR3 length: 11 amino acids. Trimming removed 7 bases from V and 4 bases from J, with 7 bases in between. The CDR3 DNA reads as TGTGCCAGTACATCGAGCTATGGCTACACCTTC. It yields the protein CASTSSYGYTF.

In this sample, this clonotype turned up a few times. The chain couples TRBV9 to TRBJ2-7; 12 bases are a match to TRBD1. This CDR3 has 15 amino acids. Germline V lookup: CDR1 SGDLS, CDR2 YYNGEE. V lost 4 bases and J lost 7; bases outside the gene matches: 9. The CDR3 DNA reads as TGTGCCAGCAGCCCTTGGGGGACAGGGGGCAAGGAGCAGTACTTC. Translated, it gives CASSPWGTGGKEQYF.

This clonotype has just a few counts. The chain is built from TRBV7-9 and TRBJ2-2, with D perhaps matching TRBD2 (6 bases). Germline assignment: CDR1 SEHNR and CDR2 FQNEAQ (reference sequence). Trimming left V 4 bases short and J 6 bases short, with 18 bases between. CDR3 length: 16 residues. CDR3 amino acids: CASSSGLGLPAGELFF. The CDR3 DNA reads TGTGCCAGCAGCTCGGGCCTGGGACTGCCGGCCGGGGAGCTGTTTTTT.

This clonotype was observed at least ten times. This CDR3 reads CASSLKLTEAFF. DNA of the CDR3: TGTGCCAGCAGCCTCAAGCTCACTGAAGCTTTCTTT. V is TRBV7-2 and J is TRBJ1-1; D unresolved. The germline V gene encodes CDR1 SGHTA and CDR2 FQGNSA. CDR3 length equals 12 residues. Trimming took off 5 bases at V and 4 bases at J, with 8 bases between the two ends. Together with reference TRBV7-2 and TRBJ1-1, the CDR3 gives the full variable domain: GAGVSQSPSNKVTEKGKDVELRCDPISGHTALYWYRQSLGQGLEFLIYFQGNSAPDKSGLPSDRFSAERTGGSVSTLTIQRTQQEDSAVYLCASSLKLTEAFFGQGTRLTVV.

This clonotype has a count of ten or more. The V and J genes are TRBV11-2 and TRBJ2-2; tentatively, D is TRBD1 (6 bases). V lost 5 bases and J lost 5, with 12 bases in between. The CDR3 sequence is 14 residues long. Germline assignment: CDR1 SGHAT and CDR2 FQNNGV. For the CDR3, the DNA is TGTGCCAGCAGCGTACAACAGGGTACCGGGGAGCTGTTTTTT. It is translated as CASSVQQGTGELFF. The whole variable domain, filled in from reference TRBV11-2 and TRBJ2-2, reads EAGVAQSPRYKIIEKRQSVAFWCNPISGHATLYWYQQILGQGPKLLIQFQNNGVVDDSQLPKDRFSAERLKGVDSTLKIQPAKLEDSAVYLCASSVQQGTGELFFGEGSRLTVL.

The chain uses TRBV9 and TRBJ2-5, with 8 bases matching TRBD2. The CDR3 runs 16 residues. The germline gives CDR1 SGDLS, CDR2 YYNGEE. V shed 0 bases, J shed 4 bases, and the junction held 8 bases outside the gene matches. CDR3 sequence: CASSVDGTGGRETQYF. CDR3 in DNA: TGTGCCAGCAGCGTAGATGGGACGGGGGGGAGAGAGACCCAGTACTTC. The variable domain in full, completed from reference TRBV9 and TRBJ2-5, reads DSGVTQTPKHLITATGQRVTLRCSPRSGDLSVYWYQQSLDQGLQFLIQYYNGEERAKGNILERFSAQQFPDLHSELNLSSLELGDSALYFCASSVDGTGGRETQYFGPGTRLLVL.

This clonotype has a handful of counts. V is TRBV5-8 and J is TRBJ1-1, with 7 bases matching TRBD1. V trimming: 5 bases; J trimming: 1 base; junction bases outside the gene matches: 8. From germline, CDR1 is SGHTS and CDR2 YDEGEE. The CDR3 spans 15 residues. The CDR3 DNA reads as TGTGCCAGCAGTCCCTGGGGGACAGCGAACACTGAAGCTTTCTTT. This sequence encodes CASSPWGTANTEAFF.

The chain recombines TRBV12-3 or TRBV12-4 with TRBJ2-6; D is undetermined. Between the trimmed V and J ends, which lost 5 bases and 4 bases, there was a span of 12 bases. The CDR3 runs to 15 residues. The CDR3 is CASSPDRGGANVLTF. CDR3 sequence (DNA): TGTGCCAGCAGTCCCGACCGAGGAGGGGCCAACGTCCTGACTTTC.

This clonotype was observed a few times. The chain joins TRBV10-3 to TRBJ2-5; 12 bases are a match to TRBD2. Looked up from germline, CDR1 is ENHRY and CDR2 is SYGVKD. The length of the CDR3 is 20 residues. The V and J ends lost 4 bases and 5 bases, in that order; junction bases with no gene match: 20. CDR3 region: CAISGGDSTMTSGSWETQYF. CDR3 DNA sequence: TGTGCCATCAGTGGCGGAGACTCTACGATGACTAGCGGGAGTTGGGAGACCCAGTACTTC.